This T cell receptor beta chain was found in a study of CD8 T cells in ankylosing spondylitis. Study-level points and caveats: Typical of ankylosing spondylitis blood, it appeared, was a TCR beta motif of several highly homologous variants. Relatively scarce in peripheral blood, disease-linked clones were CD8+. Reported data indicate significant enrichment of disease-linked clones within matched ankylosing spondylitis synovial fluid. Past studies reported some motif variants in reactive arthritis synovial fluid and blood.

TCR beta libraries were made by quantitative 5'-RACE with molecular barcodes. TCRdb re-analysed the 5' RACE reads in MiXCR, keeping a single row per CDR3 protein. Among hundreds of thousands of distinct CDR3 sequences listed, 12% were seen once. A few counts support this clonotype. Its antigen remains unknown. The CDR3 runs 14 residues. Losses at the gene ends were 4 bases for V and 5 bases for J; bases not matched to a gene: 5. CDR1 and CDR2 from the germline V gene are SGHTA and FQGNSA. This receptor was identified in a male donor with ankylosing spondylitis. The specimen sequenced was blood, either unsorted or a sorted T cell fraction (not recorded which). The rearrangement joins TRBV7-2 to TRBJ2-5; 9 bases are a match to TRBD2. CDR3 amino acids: CASSYSGSSETQYF. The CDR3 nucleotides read TGTGCCAGCAGCTATAGCGGGAGCTCTGAGACCCAGTACTTC.